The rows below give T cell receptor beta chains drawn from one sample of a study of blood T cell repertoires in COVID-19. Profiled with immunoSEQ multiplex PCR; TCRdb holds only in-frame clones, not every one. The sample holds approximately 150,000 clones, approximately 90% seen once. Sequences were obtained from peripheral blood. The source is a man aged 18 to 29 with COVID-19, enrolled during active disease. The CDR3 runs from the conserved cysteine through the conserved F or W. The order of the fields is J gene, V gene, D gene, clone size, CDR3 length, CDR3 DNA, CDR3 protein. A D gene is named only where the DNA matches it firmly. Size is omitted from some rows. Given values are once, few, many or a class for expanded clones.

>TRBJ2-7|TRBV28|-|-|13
TGTGCCAGCAGTTCGCTAGCCCCCCGCGAGCAGTACTTC
CASSSLAPREQYF
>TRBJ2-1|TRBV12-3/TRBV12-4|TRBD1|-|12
TGTGCCAGCAGTTTCATTAGGGACAGGAAGATCTTC
CASSFIRDRKIF
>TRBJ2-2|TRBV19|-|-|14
TGTGCCAGTAGCAACACAGTAAACACCGGGGAGCTGTTTTTT
CASSNTVNTGELFF
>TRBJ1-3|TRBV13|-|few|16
TGTGCCAGCAGCCCCTTAGGGGGGGCGCCGGGTTACACCATATATTTT
CASSPLGGAPGYTIYF
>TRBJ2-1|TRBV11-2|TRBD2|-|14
TGTGCCAGCAGGACGACTAGCGGGAGACATGAGCAGTTCTTC
CASRTTSGRHEQFF
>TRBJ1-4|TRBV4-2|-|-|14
TGTGCCAGCAGCCAAGACAGGTCGGGGGAAAAACTGTTTTTT
CASSQDRSGEKLFF
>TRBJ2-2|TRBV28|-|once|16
TGTGCCAGCACGGGGGTCCGGACAACGAACACCGGGGAGCTGTTTTTT
CASTGVRTTNTGELFF
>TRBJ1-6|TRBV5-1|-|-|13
TGCGCCAGCGGACATACAGGGTACACACCCCTCCACTTT
CASGHTGYTPLHF
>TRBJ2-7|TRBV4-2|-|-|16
TGTGCCAGCAGCCAAGGGGGACAGCCGGGACTCTACGAGCAGTACTTC
CASSQGGQPGLYEQYF
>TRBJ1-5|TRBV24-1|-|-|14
TGTGCCACCAGTGATTCCGAGGGCTATCAGCCCCAGCATTTT
CATSDSEGYQPQHF
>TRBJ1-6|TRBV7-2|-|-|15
TGTGCCAGCAGCTTTGGGTCGGGAGGGGATTCACCCCTCCACTTT
CASSFGSGGDSPLHF
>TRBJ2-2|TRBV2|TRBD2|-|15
TGTGCCAGCCCGAGGGGCGGGAGGGCCGGCGGGGAGCTGTTTTTT
CASPRGGRAGGELFF
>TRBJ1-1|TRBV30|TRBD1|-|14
TGTGCCTGGATACTGCAGGGGGCGCGCCCTGAAGCTTTCTTT
CAWILQGARPEAFF
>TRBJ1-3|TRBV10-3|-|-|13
TGTGCCATCCGGCAGGGTGACGGAAACACCATATATTTT
CAIRQGDGNTIYF
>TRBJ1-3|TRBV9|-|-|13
TGTGCCAGCAGCCCCAGATCTGGAAACACCATATATTTT
CASSPRSGNTIYF
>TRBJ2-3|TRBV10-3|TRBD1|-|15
TGTGCCATCAGGACAGGGGGCCTCAGTGCAGATACGCAGTATTTT
CAIRTGGLSADTQYF
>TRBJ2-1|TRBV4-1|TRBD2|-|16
TGCGCCAGCAGCCACCCCCGGGGGAGGGAATACAATGAGCAGTTCTTC
CASSHPRGREYNEQFF
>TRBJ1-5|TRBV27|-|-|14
TGTGCCAGCAGAGGTGCTAGAAGTAATCAGCCCCAGCATTTT
CASRGARSNQPQHF
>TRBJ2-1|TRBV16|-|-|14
TGTGCCAGCAGCCTTACCGACTGGGACAATGAGCAGTTCTTC
CASSLTDWDNEQFF
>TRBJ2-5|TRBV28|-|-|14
TGTGCCAGCAGCCCGACTAGTGATATAGAGACCCAGTACTTC
CASSPTSDIETQYF
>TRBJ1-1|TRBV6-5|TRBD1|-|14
TGTGCCAGCATACGACAGGGAGAGAACACTGAAGCTTTCTTT
CASIRQGENTEAFF
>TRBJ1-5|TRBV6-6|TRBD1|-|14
TGTGCCAGCTGGTCAGGGGGCGTATATCAGCCCCAGCATTTT
CASWSGGVYQPQHF
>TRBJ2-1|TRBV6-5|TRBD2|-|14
TGTGCCAGCTCAGAACTAGCGTCCTACAATGAGCAGTTCTTC
CASSELASYNEQFF
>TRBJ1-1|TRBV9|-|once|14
TGTGCCAGCAGCGTAGCGGGGAGTGGTACTGAAGCTTTCTTT
CASSVAGSGTEAFF
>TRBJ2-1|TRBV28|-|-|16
TGTGCCAGCAGTCCCCAGGTGCCCGGCTCCTACAATGAGCAGTTCTTC
CASSPQVPGSYNEQFF
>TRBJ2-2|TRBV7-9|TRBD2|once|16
TGTGCCAGCAGCCCGTGGACCGGGGGGGACACCGGGGAGCTGTTTTTT
CASSPWTGGDTGELFF
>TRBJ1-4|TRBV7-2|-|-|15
TGTGCCAGCGCCGGTGGAGGGCTGACTAATGAAAAACTGTTTTTT
CASAGGGLTNEKLFF
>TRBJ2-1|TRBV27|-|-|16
TGTGCCAGCAGTTTCCTAAGGGGAAGTGGGGACAATGAGCAGTTCTTC
CASSFLRGSGDNEQFF
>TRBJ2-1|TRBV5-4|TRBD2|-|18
TGTGCCAGCAGCTCGACGGCGGGAGGGAGGGTATCCTACAATGAGCAGTTCTTC
CASSSTAGGRVSYNEQFF
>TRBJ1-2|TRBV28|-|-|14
TGTGCCAGCAGTTTATTGGGCCAGGGCTATGGCTACACCTTC
CASSLLGQGYGYTF
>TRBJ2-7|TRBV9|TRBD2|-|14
TGTGCCAGCGGCGGGAGGGACAGCGCCTACGAGCAGTACTTC
CASGGRDSAYEQYF
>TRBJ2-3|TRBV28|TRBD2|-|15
TGTGCCAGCAGGCCACTAGCGGGAGGGGGAGATACGCAGTATTTT
CASRPLAGGGDTQYF
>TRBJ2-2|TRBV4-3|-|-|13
TGCGCCAGCAGCCCCCCAAGAGACGGGGAGCTGTTTTTT
CASSPPRDGELFF
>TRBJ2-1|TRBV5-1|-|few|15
TGCGCCAGCAGCGGAGGACAGAAATTACGAGGGGAGCAGTTCTTC
CASSGGQKLRGEQFF
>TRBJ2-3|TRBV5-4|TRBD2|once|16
TGTGCCAGCAGCACGCGACTAGCGGGAGCAGCAGATACGCAGTATTTT
CASSTRLAGAADTQYF
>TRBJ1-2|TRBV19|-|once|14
TGTGCCAGTAATTTGGTTGCGGACTTTGATGGCTACACCTTC
CASNLVADFDGYTF
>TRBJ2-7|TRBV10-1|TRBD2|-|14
TGCGCCAGCAGAAGGACTAGCGGGAGTCGAGAGCAGTACTTC
CASRRTSGSREQYF
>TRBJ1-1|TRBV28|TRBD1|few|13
TGTGCCAGCAGTTTCGACAGGGTTGCTGAAGCTTTCTTT
CASSFDRVAEAFF
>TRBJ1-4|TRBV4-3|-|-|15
TGCGCCAGCAGCCCTTCCGACAGTCCTAATGAAAAACTGTTTTTT
CASSPSDSPNEKLFF
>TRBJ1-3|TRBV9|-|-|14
TGTGCCAGCAGCGCTGAACAAGCTGGAAACACCATATATTTT
CASSAEQAGNTIYF
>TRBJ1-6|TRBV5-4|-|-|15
TGTGCCAGCAGCTCGGACAGCTCCTATAATTCACCCCTCCACTTT
CASSSDSSYNSPLHF
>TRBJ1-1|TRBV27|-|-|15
TGTGCCAGCAGTTTGGGACTGTCAAGGAACACTGAAGCTTTCTTT
CASSLGLSRNTEAFF
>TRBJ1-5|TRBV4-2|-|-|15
TGTGCCAGCAGCCAAGACGTGGGAGGCAATCAGCCCCAGCATTTT
CASSQDVGGNQPQHF
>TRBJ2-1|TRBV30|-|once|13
TGTGCCTGGTCCGGGGGCTCCTACAATGAGCAGTTCTTC
CAWSGGSYNEQFF
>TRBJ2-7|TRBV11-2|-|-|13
TGTGCCAGCAGCTCACTGACTAGTCGGGTGCAGTACTTC
CASSSLTSRVQYF
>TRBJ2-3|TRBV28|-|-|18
TGTGCCAGCAGTTTGAAGTTCGGGGCGGGAAGCCTCACAGATACGCAGTATTTT
CASSLKFGAGSLTDTQYF
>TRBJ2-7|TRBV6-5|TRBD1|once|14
TGTGCCAGCAGTTACAGGGGGCGCTTCGACGAGCAGTACTTC
CASSYRGRFDEQYF
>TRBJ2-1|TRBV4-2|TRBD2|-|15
TGTGCCAGCAGCCAAGATAGCGGGAGCTACAATGAGCAGTTCTTC
CASSQDSGSYNEQFF
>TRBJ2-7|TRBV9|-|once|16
TGTGCCAGCAGCGTAGATAGTGGTGCGATTTCCTACGAGCAGTACTTC
CASSVDSGAISYEQYF
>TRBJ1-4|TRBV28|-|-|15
TGTGCCAGCAGTTTATGGAAGGGACAAGAAGAAAAACTGTTTTTT
CASSLWKGQEEKLFF
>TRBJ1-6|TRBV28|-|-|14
TGTGCCAGCAGTTTGTCCCACAGGAATTCACCCCTCCACTTT
CASSLSHRNSPLHF
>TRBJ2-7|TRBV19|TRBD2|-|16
TGTGCCAGTAGTACTCCGGCGGGAGTGGGGTCCTACGAGCAGTACTTC
CASSTPAGVGSYEQYF
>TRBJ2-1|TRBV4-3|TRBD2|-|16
TGCGCCAGCAGCCAAGATACTAGCGGGAGTTACAATGAGCAGTTCTTC
CASSQDTSGSYNEQFF